This is a list of T cell receptor beta chains from one sample in a study of cytomegalovirus exposure and HLA in healthy donors. Assay: immunoSEQ multiplex PCR; the TCRdb copy retains only in-frame clones and omits some. This table has about 130,000 clones, around four fifths appearing once. Sequenced input: PBMCs. These receptor sequences come from a boy younger than 10 in good health and CMV-seronegative. The CDR3 runs from the conserved cysteine through the conserved F or W. Fields, in order: CDR3 length, V gene, D gene, J gene, clone size, CDR3 protein, CDR3 DNA. A D gene is named only where the DNA matches it firmly. Some rows mark clone size as missing; the rest say once, few, many or name a class of expanded clone.

16	TRBV6-4	TRBD1	TRBJ2-3	few	CASSESKGQGADTQYF	TGTGCCAGCAGTGAGTCGAAAGGACAGGGTGCAGATACGCAGTATTTT
16	TRBV13	TRBD1	TRBJ2-2	-	CASSHPDRGHTGELFF	TGTGCCAGCAGCCACCCGGACAGGGGGCACACCGGGGAGCTGTTTTTT
18	TRBV14	TRBD1	TRBJ1-2	-	CASSQVPGQGEFNYGYTF	TGTGCCAGCAGCCAAGTCCCCGGACAGGGGGAATTCAACTATGGCTACACCTTC
17	TRBV7-8	-	TRBJ1-2	-	CASSLAPGDTRSYGYTF	TGTGCCAGCAGCTTAGCACCCGGGGACACGAGGTCCTATGGCTACACCTTC
20	TRBV9	TRBD2	TRBJ2-3	-	CASSVLGGTSGGSSTDTQYF	TGTGCCAGCAGCGTTCTCGGAGGGACTAGCGGGGGGAGCAGCACAGATACGCAGTATTTT
19	TRBV19	TRBD1	TRBJ1-5	-	CASSSLTDRIDMGNQPQHF	TGTGCCAGTAGTTCCCTTACGGACAGGATAGATATGGGCAATCAGCCCCAGCATTTT
13	TRBV12-5	-	TRBJ1-5	once	CASAVQENQPQHF	TGTGCTAGTGCCGTACAGGAAAATCAGCCCCAGCATTTT
15	TRBV10-3	TRBD1	TRBJ2-1	-	CAVRDSSSSYNEQFF	TGTGCCGTCAGGGACAGTTCGAGCTCCTACAATGAGCAGTTCTTC
13	TRBV7-6	-	TRBJ1-5	-	CASSQGMYQPQHF	TGTGCCAGCAGCCAGGGGATGTATCAGCCCCAGCATTTT
16	TRBV5-6	-	TRBJ2-1	-	CASSSPQGGFANEQFF	TGTGCCAGCAGCTCCCCACAGGGAGGGTTTGCGAATGAGCAGTTCTTC
17	TRBV5-1	TRBD2	TRBJ2-3	-	CASSSGTSGRVLDTQYF	TGCGCCAGCAGCTCTGGGACTAGCGGGAGAGTTTTAGATACGCAGTATTTT
17	TRBV7-9	TRBD2	TRBJ2-1	few	CASSDNPGLTPEDEQFF	TGTGCCAGCAGCGACAATCCGGGACTAACGCCGGAGGATGAGCAGTTCTTC
12	TRBV6-1	TRBD1	TRBJ2-4	once	CASSGQENIQYF	TGTGCCAGCAGCGGACAGGAAAACATTCAGTACTTC
14	TRBV5-1	-	TRBJ2-3	once	CASGEMVIADTQYF	TGCGCCAGCGGGGAGATGGTGATCGCAGATACGCAGTATTTT
17	TRBV5-1	-	TRBJ2-1	once	CASSLSPSDPSYNEQFF	TGCGCCAGCAGCTTGTCCCCTAGCGACCCATCCTACAATGAGCAGTTCTTC
17	TRBV11-3	TRBD2	TRBJ2-3	-	CASSSGLAGGPTDTQYF	TGTGCCAGCAGCTCTGGACTAGCGGGGGGCCCCACAGATACGCAGTATTTT
14	TRBV6-5	TRBD1	TRBJ1-2	-	CASSYRTGLSGYTF	TGTGCCAGCAGTTACAGGACAGGCCTGAGTGGCTACACCTTC
16	TRBV5-6	-	TRBJ1-3	-	CASSFLAGLSGNTIYF	TGTGCCAGCAGCTTTTTGGCAGGGCTCTCTGGAAACACCATATATTTT
16	TRBV2	-	TRBJ1-1	-	CASSEPRGRLNTEAFF	TGTGCCAGCAGTGAACCCAGGGGACGGCTGAACACTGAAGCTTTCTTT
12	TRBV10-3	TRBD2	TRBJ2-1	-	CAITPSGNEQFF	TGTGCCATCACCCCTAGCGGGAATGAGCAGTTCTTC
15	TRBV9	-	TRBJ2-1	-	CASSVAGSKYNEQFF	TGTGCCAGCAGCGTGGCGGGGAGTAAGTACAATGAGCAGTTCTTC
13	TRBV7-6	-	TRBJ2-5	-	CASSLRGRETQYF	TGTGCCAGCAGCTTGAGGGGGAGAGAGACCCAGTACTTC
16	TRBV7-9	TRBD2	TRBJ2-7	-	CASSQAGGGEYGEQYF	TGTGCCAGCAGCCAGGCCGGCGGGGGTGAATACGGCGAGCAGTACTTC
14	TRBV27	-	TRBJ1-2	medium-sized	CASSAEVGGGGYTF	TGTGCCAGCAGTGCCGAGGTCGGGGGAGGAGGCTACACCTTC
14	TRBV7-2	-	TRBJ2-5	-	CASSLSVYQETQYF	TGTGCCAGCAGCTTATCAGTGTACCAAGAGACCCAGTACTTC
17	TRBV7-3	TRBD2	TRBJ2-1	few	CASSLTLAGGLYNEQFF	TGTGCCAGCAGCTTAACGTTAGCGGGGGGGCTCTACAATGAGCAGTTCTTC
15	TRBV6-5	-	TRBJ2-1	-	CASSAWGGHREEQFF	TGTGCCAGCAGTGCGTGGGGGGGGCATCGTGAAGAGCAGTTCTTC
16	TRBV27	-	TRBJ2-1	-	CASSFSSGDSYNEQFF	TGTGCCAGCAGTTTCTCCTCGGGGGACTCCTACAATGAGCAGTTCTTC
15	TRBV7-2	-	TRBJ1-2	-	CASSYADSRIYGYTF	TGTGCCAGCAGCTACGCAGACAGCAGGATCTATGGCTACACCTTC
14	TRBV5-8	-	TRBJ1-5	-	CASGMVAANQPQHF	TGTGCCAGCGGTATGGTTGCGGCAAATCAGCCCCAGCATTTT
15	TRBV29-1	TRBD1	TRBJ1-2	-	CSSYTPGQGDYGYTF	TGCAGCTCCTATACTCCGGGACAGGGGGACTATGGCTACACCTTC
16	TRBV4-1	-	TRBJ1-1	-	CASSQDLGGTMPEAFF	TGCGCCAGCAGCCAAGATCTGGGGGGGACTATGCCTGAAGCTTTCTTT
14	TRBV7-2	-	TRBJ2-4	-	CASSLSGSKNIQYF	TGTGCCAGCAGCTTAAGCGGATCCAAAAACATTCAGTACTTC
17	TRBV4-1	TRBD1	TRBJ1-2	-	CASSPNWGIQGMNGYTF	TGCGCCAGCAGCCCAAATTGGGGGATACAGGGGATGAATGGCTACACCTTC
17	TRBV7-9	TRBD1	TRBJ1-2	-	CSSSLLLETGGNYGYTF	TGTTCCAGCAGCTTATTATTAGAGACAGGGGGCAACTATGGCTACACCTTC
14	TRBV2	-	TRBJ2-3	-	CASLSWTSGDTQYF	TGTGCCAGCCTTTCCTGGACTTCGGGAGATACGCAGTATTTT
15	TRBV19	TRBD1	TRBJ2-7	-	CASSTRTGGSYEQYF	TGTGCCAGTAGTACCAGGACAGGGGGATCCTACGAGCAGTACTTC
15	TRBV7-9	-	TRBJ2-1	-	CASSLVATTYNEQFF	TGTGCCAGCAGCTTAGTGGCAACAACCTACAATGAGCAGTTCTTC
16	TRBV27	TRBD1	TRBJ2-7	-	CASSLFWQGAAYEQYF	TGTGCCAGCAGTTTATTCTGGCAGGGGGCTGCGTACGAGCAGTACTTC
17	TRBV18	-	TRBJ2-3	-	CASSPTGLQESSDTQYF	TGTGCCAGCTCACCCACGGGACTCCAGGAAAGTTCAGATACGCAGTATTTT
13	TRBV29-1	TRBD1	TRBJ1-2	few	CSVGTGGSYGYTF	TGCAGCGTTGGGACAGGGGGCAGCTATGGCTACACCTTC
17	TRBV23-1	TRBD1	TRBJ2-3	-	CASSQSDPGQGPDTQYF	TGCGCCAGCAGTCAATCGGACCCGGGACAGGGACCGGATACGCAGTATTTT
15	TRBV6-6	-	TRBJ1-5	-	CASSYPFGVNQPQHF	TGTGCCAGCAGTTACCCCTTCGGTGTCAATCAGCCCCAGCATTTT
13	TRBV13	TRBD1	TRBJ1-5	-	CASSSRTGRPLAF	TGTGCCAGCAGCTCCCGGACAGGACGTCCCTTAGCATTT
13	TRBV7-3	-	TRBJ2-5	-	CASSRTAQETQYF	TGTGCCAGCAGTCGGACAGCTCAAGAGACCCAGTACTTC
14	TRBV15	-	TRBJ1-2	-	CATSRDNRLYGYTF	TGTGCCACCAGCAGAGATAACAGGCTCTATGGCTACACCTTC
13	TRBV7-9	-	TRBJ1-2	-	CASSPTGNYGYTF	TGTGCCAGCAGCCCGACGGGTAACTATGGCTACACCTTC
14	TRBV4-1	-	TRBJ1-5	-	CASSQGHTGQPQHF	TGCGCCAGCAGCCAAGGACACACCGGCCAGCCCCAGCATTTT
14	TRBV6-5	-	TRBJ2-2	-	CASSFPTGTGELFF	TGTGCCAGCAGTTTCCCCACCGGCACCGGGGAGCTGTTTTTT
14	TRBV10-1	-	TRBJ2-2	-	CASGSTPDTGELFF	TGCGCCAGCGGGAGTACTCCGGACACCGGGGAGCTGTTTTTT
11	TRBV29-1	-	TRBJ1-2	-	CSVEALGGYTF	TGCAGCGTCGAAGCCCTGGGCGGCTACACCTTC
14	TRBV11-3	-	TRBJ2-1	-	CASSSGGGWNEQFF	TGTGCCAGCAGTTCTGGGGGGGGCTGGAATGAGCAGTTCTTC
16	TRBV7-2	-	TRBJ1-2	few	CASSFSVGGANYGYTF	TGTGCCAGCAGCTTTTCGGTAGGGGGGGCTAACTATGGCTACACCTTC
14	TRBV13	-	TRBJ1-1	-	CASSVPRQAPEAFF	TGTGCCAGCAGCGTCCCCCGACAGGCTCCTGAAGCTTTCTTT
16	TRBV4-1	TRBD2	TRBJ2-1	-	CASSLISRDYYNEQFF	TGCGCCAGCAGCCTCATATCCCGGGACTATTACAATGAGCAGTTCTTC